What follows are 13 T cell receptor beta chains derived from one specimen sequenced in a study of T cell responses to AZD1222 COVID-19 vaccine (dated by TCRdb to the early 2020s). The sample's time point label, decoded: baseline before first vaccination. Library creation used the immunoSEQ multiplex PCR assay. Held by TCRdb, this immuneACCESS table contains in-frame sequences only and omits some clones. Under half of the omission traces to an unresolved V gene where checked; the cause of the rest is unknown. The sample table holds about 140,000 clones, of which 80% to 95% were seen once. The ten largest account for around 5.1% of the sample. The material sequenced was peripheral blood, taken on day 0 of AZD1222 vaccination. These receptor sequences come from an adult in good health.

The CDR3 DNA reads TGTGCCAGCAGCGCCTCGCTCGGGGACGAGCAGTTCTTC. Translation gives CASSASLGDEQFF. This rearrangement joins TRBV7-2 to TRBJ2-1, with D tentatively TRBD1 or TRBD2 (5 bases each). Trimming took 5 bases from V and 10 from J, leaving 15 bases between them. The CDR3 runs 13 residues. Germline loops: CDR1 SGHTA, CDR2 FQGNSA.

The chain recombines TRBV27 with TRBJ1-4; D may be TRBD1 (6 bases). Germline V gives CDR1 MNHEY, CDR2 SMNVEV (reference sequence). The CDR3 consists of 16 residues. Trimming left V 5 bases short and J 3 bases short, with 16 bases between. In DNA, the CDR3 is TGTGCCAGCAGTCCACAGGGACTATTTTCTAATGAAAAACTGTTTTTT. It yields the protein CASSPQGLFSNEKLFF.

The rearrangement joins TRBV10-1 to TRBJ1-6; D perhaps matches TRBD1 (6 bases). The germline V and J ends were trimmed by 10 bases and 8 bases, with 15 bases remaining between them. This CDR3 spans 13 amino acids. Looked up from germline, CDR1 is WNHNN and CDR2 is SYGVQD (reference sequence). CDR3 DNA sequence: TGCGCCACCGGACAGTCCTTGGATTCACCCCTCCACTTT. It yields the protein CATGQSLDSPLHF.

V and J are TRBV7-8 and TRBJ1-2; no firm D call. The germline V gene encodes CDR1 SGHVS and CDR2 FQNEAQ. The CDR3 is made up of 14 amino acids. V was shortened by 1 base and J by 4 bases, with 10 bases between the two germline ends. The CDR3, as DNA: TGTGCCAGCAGCTTAGAGGCCGCTTCCTATGGCTACACCTTC. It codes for CASSLEAASYGYTF. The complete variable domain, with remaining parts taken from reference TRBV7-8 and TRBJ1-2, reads GAGVSQSPRYKVAKRGQDVALRCDPISGHVSLFWYQQALGQGPEFLTYFQNEAQLDKSGLPSDRFFAERPEGSVSTLKIQRTQQEDSAVYLCASSLEAASYGYTFGSGTRLTVV.

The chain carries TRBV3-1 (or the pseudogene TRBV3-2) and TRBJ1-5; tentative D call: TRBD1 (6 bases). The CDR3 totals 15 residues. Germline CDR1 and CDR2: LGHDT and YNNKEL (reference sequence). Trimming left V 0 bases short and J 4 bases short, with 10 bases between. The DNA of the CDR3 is TGTGCCAGCAGCCAAGATTCAGGGGAGAATCAGCCCCAGCATTTT. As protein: CASSQDSGENQPQHF.

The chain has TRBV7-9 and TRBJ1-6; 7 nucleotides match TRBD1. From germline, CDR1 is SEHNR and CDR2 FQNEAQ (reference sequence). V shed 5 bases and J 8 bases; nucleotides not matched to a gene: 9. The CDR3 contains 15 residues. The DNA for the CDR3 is TGTGCCAGCAGCCCTACAGGGGTTCGGGATTCACCCCTCCACTTT. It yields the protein CASSPTGVRDSPLHF.

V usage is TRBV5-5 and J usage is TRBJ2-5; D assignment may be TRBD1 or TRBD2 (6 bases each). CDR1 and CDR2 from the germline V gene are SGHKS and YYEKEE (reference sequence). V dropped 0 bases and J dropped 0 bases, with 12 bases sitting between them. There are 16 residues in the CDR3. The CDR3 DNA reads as TGTGCCAGCAGCTTGGGGGGGGCACCGTACCAAGAGACCCAGTACTTC. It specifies CASSLGGAPYQETQYF.

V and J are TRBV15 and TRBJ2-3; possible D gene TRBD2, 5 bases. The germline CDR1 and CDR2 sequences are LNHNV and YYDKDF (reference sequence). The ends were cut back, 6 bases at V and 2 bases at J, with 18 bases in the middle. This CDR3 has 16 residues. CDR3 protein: CATSKSRVANTDTQYF. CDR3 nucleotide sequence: TGTGCCACCAGTAAATCGAGGGTGGCCAACACAGATACGCAGTATTTT.

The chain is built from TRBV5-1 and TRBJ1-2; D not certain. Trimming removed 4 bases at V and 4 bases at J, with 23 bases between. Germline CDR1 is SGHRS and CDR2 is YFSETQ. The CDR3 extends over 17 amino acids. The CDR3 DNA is TGCGCCAGCAGCAGGGCCCCGACCCCGGATTTAGTCTATGGCTACACCTTC. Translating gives CASSRAPTPDLVYGYTF. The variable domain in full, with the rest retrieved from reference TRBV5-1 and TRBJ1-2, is KAGVTQTPRYLIKTRGQQVTLSCSPISGHRSVSWYQQTPGQGLQFLFEYFSETQRNKGNFPGRFSGRQFSNSRSEMNVSTLELGDSALYLCASSRAPTPDLVYGYTFGSGTRLTVV.

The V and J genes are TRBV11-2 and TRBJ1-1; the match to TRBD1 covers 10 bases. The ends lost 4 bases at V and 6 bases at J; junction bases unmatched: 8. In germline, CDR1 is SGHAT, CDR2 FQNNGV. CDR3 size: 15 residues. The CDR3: CASSSWTGGFAEAFF. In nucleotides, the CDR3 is TGTGCCAGCAGCTCATGGACAGGGGGATTCGCTGAAGCTTTCTTT.

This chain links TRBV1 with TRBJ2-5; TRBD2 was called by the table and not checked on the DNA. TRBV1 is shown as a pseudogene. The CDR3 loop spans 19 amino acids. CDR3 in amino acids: CTSSQDRLLERGGRETQYF. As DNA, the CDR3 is TGCACCAGCAGCCAAGATCGTCTTTTGGAGCGGGGGGGCCGTGAGACCCAGTACTTC.

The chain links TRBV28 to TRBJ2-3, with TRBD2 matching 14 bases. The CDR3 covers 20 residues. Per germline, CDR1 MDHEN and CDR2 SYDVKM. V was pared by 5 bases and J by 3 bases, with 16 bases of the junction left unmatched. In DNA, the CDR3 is TGTGCCAGCAGTCTCGCAAGCCTTGGGACTAGCGGGAGTGGTACAGATACGCAGTATTTT. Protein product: CASSLASLGTSGSGTDTQYF.

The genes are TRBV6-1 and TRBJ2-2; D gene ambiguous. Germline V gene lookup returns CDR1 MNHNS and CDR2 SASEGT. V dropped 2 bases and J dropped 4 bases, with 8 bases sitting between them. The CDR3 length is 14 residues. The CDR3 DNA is TGTGCCAGCAGTGAAAACAGAATCACCGGGGAGCTGTTTTTT. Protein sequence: CASSENRITGELFF.